These 9 T cell receptor beta chains originate from one sample sequenced in a study of blood T cell repertoires in COVID-19 (dated by TCRdb to the early 2020s). Receptors were amplified or captured by the immunoSEQ multiplex PCR assay. This is the immuneACCESS table as TCRdb keeps it, with only in-frame sequences that have V and J called. A part of the clones is gone; compared with another copy, unresolved V genes explain less than half, and the rest is unexplained. A total of some 130,000 clones appear in this sample, around 80% of them only once. The ten largest clones capture roughly 9.8% of the sample. Specimen: peripheral blood. Source of these receptors: a man in his sixties who had recovered from COVID-19.

This CDR3 reads CASSPQGAGTEAFF. Written as DNA, the CDR3 is TGTGCCAGCAGCCCCCAGGGGGCTGGCACTGAAGCTTTCTTT. The V gene is TRBV7-2, the J gene TRBJ1-1, with 8 bases that match TRBD1. With 5 bases clipped from V and 4 bases from J, the junction kept 6 bases outside the gene matches. Looked up from germline, CDR1 is SGHTA and CDR2 is FQGNSA. CDR3 size: 14 residues.

The CDR3 nucleotides read TGTGCCAGCAGCCTACTTCGAGGGGGCACCTCCTATTTT. It codes for CASSLLRGGTSYF. The V gene is TRBV28, the J gene TRBJ2-3, with 7 bases matching TRBD1. The CDR3 has 13 amino acids. J gave up 15 bases and V 6 bases, and 15 bases lay outside the gene matches. Germline V gene data show CDR1 as MDHEN and CDR2 as SYDVKM.

This clone was detected a few times. Other nucleotide sequences in the sample specify the same CDR3. The chain carries TRBV18 and TRBJ2-2; TRBD1 matches at 7 bases. The CDR3 has 13 amino acids. CDR1 and CDR2 from the germline V gene are KGHSH and LQKENI. V dropped 3 bases and J dropped 6; count of bases not matched to a gene: 1. CDR3 residues: CASSPQGAGELFF. As DNA, the CDR3 is TGTGCCAGCTCACCGCAGGGGGCCGGGGAGCTGTTTTTT.

This clone was seen only once. The CDR3 region is CASSPRWRGRRDTQYF. The CDR3 bases are TGTGCCAGCAGCCCCCGATGGAGGGGGCGGCGGGATACGCAGTATTTT. This rearrangement joins TRBV7-8 to TRBJ2-3; perhaps TRBD1 as D (7 bases). CDR1 and CDR2 from the germline V gene are SGHVS and FQNEAQ. The CDR3 runs 16 residues. V was clipped by 5 bases and J by 6 bases, with 21 bases between them.

The genes are TRBV6-5 and TRBJ1-3; a weak D match, TRBD1 (6 bases). V was clipped by 6 bases and J by 0 bases, with 9 bases between them. Germline values: CDR1 MNHEY, CDR2 SVGAGI. The CDR3 is 14 residues long. The CDR3 region is CASRTTGSGNTIYF. CDR3 nucleotide sequence: TGTGCCAGCAGAACGACAGGCTCTGGAAACACCATATATTTT.

The chain recombines TRBV3-1 (or the pseudogene TRBV3-2) with TRBJ1-2; no firm D call. Germline CDR1 reads LGHDT; CDR2 reads YNNKEL (reference sequence). The length of the CDR3 is 15 residues. Trimming took 1 base from V and 4 from J, leaving 13 bases between them. CDR3 DNA sequence: TGTGCCAGCAGCCAAGGTACGCGACTGGGCTATGGCTACACCTTC. Protein sequence: CASSQGTRLGYGYTF.

The chain employs TRBV6-5 and TRBJ2-7; TRBD2 is a possible D gene (6 bases). The CDR3 runs 14 residues. Germline V CDR1 and CDR2: MNHEY, SVGAGI. Trimming cost V 7 bases and J 1 base, with 14 bases left between them. In nucleotides, the CDR3 is TGTGCCAGCACCCCGGACTACACATCCTACGAGCAGTACTTC. Amino acid sequence: CASTPDYTSYEQYF.

The V gene is TRBV6-6, the J gene TRBJ1-1; 7 bases line up with TRBD1. The germline gives CDR1 MNHNY, CDR2 SVGAGI (reference sequence). V trimming: 4 bases; J trimming: 0 bases; junction bases outside the gene matches: 2. The CDR3 has 14 amino acids. CDR3 amino acids: CASSWGTVNTEAFF. DNA for the CDR3: TGTGCCAGCAGTTGGGGGACAGTGAACACTGAAGCTTTCTTT.

The rearrangement links TRBV3-1 (or the pseudogene TRBV3-2) to TRBJ1-2, with TRBD1 matching 7 bases. Germline lookup yields CDR1 LGHDT and CDR2 YNNKEL (reference sequence). The CDR3 length is 15 residues. V gave up 1 base and J gave up 3 bases; unmatched junction bases: 5. DNA for the CDR3: TGTGCCAGCAGCCAAGGCCGCACAGGGGACTATGGCTACACCTTC. It is translated as CASSQGRTGDYGYTF.